This entry lists 28 T cell receptor beta chains sequenced from one sample in a study of blood T cell repertoires in COVID-19. The data were produced by immunoSEQ multiplex PCR, yet TCRdb's version contains in-frame clones alone and is incomplete. Of 27,000 or so clones detected, approximately 88% appear once; the ten largest clones hold approximately 7.7%. Sequencing was carried out using peripheral blood. The receptors stem from a woman aged 50 to 65 with active COVID-19.

V gene TRBV5-4 combines with J gene TRBJ2-2; D may be TRBD1 (5 bases). This CDR3 is built from 14 residues. The germline V and J ends were trimmed by 4 bases and 2 bases, with 9 bases remaining between them. Germline V CDR1 and CDR2: SGHNT, YYREEE (reference sequence). CDR3 region: CASSIDSNTGELFF. The DNA for the CDR3 is TGTGCCAGCAGCATAGACAGTAACACCGGGGAGCTGTTTTTT.

In this sample, this clone turned up a few times. The chain couples TRBV3-1 (or the pseudogene TRBV3-2) to TRBJ2-7; 12 bases are a match to TRBD2. The CDR3 runs to 16 residues. Trimming took 0 bases from V and 5 from J; bases not matched to a gene: 5. Germline V gene data show CDR1 as LGHDT and CDR2 as YNNKEL (reference sequence). CDR3 protein: CASSQDRTSGKDEQYF. The CDR3 region has the DNA TGTGCCAGCAGCCAAGACCGGACTAGCGGGAAAGACGAGCAGTACTTC.

Here the CDR3 DNA reads TGTGCCAGCAGTGAATCTAGCGGACCCTACGAGCAGTACTTC. Translation: CASSESSGPYEQYF. The chain carries TRBV6-1 and TRBJ2-7, with 7 bases lining up with TRBD2. Germline CDR1 MNHNS, CDR2 SASEGT. There are 14 residues in the CDR3. V dropped 2 bases and J dropped 2; count of bases not matched to a gene: 3.

The J gene is TRBJ2-2, the V gene TRBV27, with a weak D call TRBD1 (6 bases). The CDR3 spans 14 residues. Looked up from germline, CDR1 is MNHEY and CDR2 is SMNVEV (reference sequence). The V gene lost 3 bases and the J gene lost 6 bases, with 11 bases spanning the gap. CDR3 sequence: CASSFLEGAGELFF. The CDR3 region has the DNA TGTGCCAGCAGTTTCCTCGAGGGGGCCGGGGAGCTGTTTTTT.

The J gene is TRBJ2-3, the V gene TRBV28; the match to TRBD1 covers 9 bases. V shed 4 bases and J 5 bases; nucleotides not matched to a gene: 7. This CDR3 is built from 15 residues. CDR1 MDHEN and CDR2 SYDVKM come from the germline V gene. The CDR3 spells CASSYNRGREDTQYF. CDR3 DNA: TGTGCCAGCAGTTACAACAGGGGGCGCGAAGATACGCAGTATTTT.

The J gene is TRBJ2-1, the V gene TRBV19; a possible D gene is TRBD2 (7 bases). This CDR3 comprises 13 residues. CDR1 LNHDA and CDR2 SQIVND come from the germline V gene (reference sequence). V was cut by 6 bases and J by 5 bases, with 11 bases left in between. Here the CDR3 DNA reads TGTGCCAGTAGGAGGGAGGGGGACAATGAGCAGTTCTTC. This gives the protein CASRREGDNEQFF.

This clone was observed a few times. This chain uses TRBV6-2 or TRBV6-3 with TRBJ2-7; 8 positions match TRBD2. The CDR3 runs to 16 residues. The germline CDR1 and CDR2 sequences are MNHEY and SVGEGT. Germline trimming cut 0 bases from V and 2 bases from J; bases unmatched to any gene: 6. The chain's CDR3 is CASSYSLAGSPYEQYF. The CDR3 DNA reads TGTGCCAGCAGTTACTCTCTAGCGGGTTCACCCTACGAGCAGTACTTC.

The chain couples TRBV12-3 or TRBV12-4 to TRBJ2-7; tentatively, D is TRBD1 (5 bases). The CDR3 extends over 13 amino acids. The V gene lost 3 bases and the J gene lost 1 base, with 7 bases spanning the gap. CDR3 nucleotides: TGTGCCAGCAGTTTGAGACAGTCCTACGAGCAGTACTTC. Residues: CASSLRQSYEQYF.

The chain combines TRBV19 with TRBJ1-1; no clear D. CDR3 length: 13 amino acids. V lost 5 bases, J lost 1 base, and 8 bases lay in between. Germline lookup yields CDR1 LNHDA and CDR2 SQIVND (reference sequence). The CDR3 DNA sequence: TGTGCCAGTAGTCCGGCAGGGAACACTGAAGCTTTCTTT. It yields the protein CASSPAGNTEAFF.

This chain uses TRBV6-1 with TRBJ2-1; D is unresolved. This CDR3 comprises 13 residues. V lost 1 base and J 4 bases, leaving 5 bases between the germline ends. Germline lookup yields CDR1 MNHNS and CDR2 SASEGT. DNA of the CDR3: TGTGCCAGCAGTGAAGTCAGGTACAATGAGCAGTTCTTC. Protein product: CASSEVRYNEQFF.

The V gene is TRBV28, the J gene TRBJ2-7; TRBD2 agrees at 11 bases. The trim removed 2 bases at V and 3 bases at J, leaving 18 bases unmatched. This CDR3 has 20 amino acids. Germline CDR1 reads MDHEN; CDR2 reads SYDVKM. DNA for the CDR3: TGTGCCAGCAGTTTAAGTGTCCGGGACAGTCTAGCGGGAGGAGACTACGAGCAGTACTTC. Translated: CASSLSVRDSLAGGDYEQYF.

J is TRBJ1-5 and V is TRBV6-1; weak D call: TRBD1 (6 bases). Trimming removed 0 bases from V and 0 bases from J, with 12 bases in between. The germline V gene has CDR1 MNHNS and CDR2 SASEGT. The CDR3 loop spans 17 amino acids. CDR3: CASSEAVGGFSNQPQHF. Written as DNA, the CDR3 is TGTGCCAGCAGTGAAGCGGTTGGGGGCTTTAGCAATCAGCCCCAGCATTTT.

This clone has more than one count but fewer than ten. The chain recombines TRBV19 with TRBJ2-1; D is perhaps TRBD1 (6 bases). The germline gives CDR1 LNHDA, CDR2 SQIVND (reference sequence). V was shortened by 2 bases and J by 7 bases, with 21 bases between the two germline ends. This CDR3 is 17 amino acids long. CDR3 residues: CASSIMRSRQALNEQFF. Here the CDR3 DNA reads TGTGCCAGTAGTATAATGAGATCGAGACAGGCTCTGAATGAGCAGTTCTTC. Full variable domain (rest looked up from reference TRBV19 and TRBJ2-1): DGGITQSPKYLFRKEGQNVTLSCEQNLNHDAMYWYRQDPGQGLRLIYYSQIVNDFQKGDIAEGYSVSREKKESFPLTVTSAQKNPTAFYLCASSIMRSRQALNEQFFGPGTRLTVL.

The V gene is TRBV4-2, the J gene TRBJ1-2; 9 bases align to TRBD1. CDR3 size: 17 residues. Trimming at V came to 5 bases and at J to 4 bases, leaving 14 bases not matched to a gene. The germline gives CDR1 LGHNA, CDR2 YNFKEQ. Written as DNA, the CDR3 is TGTGCCAGCAGCGGACCGGGACAGGGCCTCGGTGGCTATGGCTACACCTTC. It is translated as CASSGPGQGLGGYGYTF.

The J gene is TRBJ2-2, the V gene TRBV5-4; maybe TRBD2 (5 bases). There are 15 residues in the CDR3. Germline-derived CDR1 and CDR2 are SGHNT and YYREEE (reference sequence). Trimming pared 3 bases from V and 7 bases from J, leaving 16 bases between. The CDR3 nucleotides read TGTGCCAGCAGCTCCCCTAGCAGATCGGGCGGGGAGCTGTTTTTT. It translates to CASSSPSRSGGELFF.

The V call is TRBV5-1, the J call TRBJ2-5, with 10 nucleotides matching TRBD1. The CDR3 runs to 15 residues. After removal of 0 bases from V and 1 base from J, the junction contained 0 bases not matched to a gene. Germline V gives CDR1 SGHRS, CDR2 YFSETQ. CDR3 sequence: CASSLGQGAQETQYF. CDR3 bases: TGCGCCAGCAGCTTGGGACAGGGGGCCCAAGAGACCCAGTACTTC.

This clone was seen just once. The chain joins TRBV5-1 to TRBJ2-5; 7 bases map to TRBD1. The CDR3 extends over 14 amino acids. V gave up 3 bases and J gave up 4 bases; unmatched junction bases: 6. Germline-derived CDR1 and CDR2 are SGHRS and YFSETQ. CDR3 nucleotides: TGCGCCAGCAGCTCCCAGACAGGGACAGAGACCCAGTACTTC. Protein sequence: CASSSQTGTETQYF.

This clone was picked up a small number of times. The junction departs from germline at one end; a sequencing error may be responsible. The rearrangement links TRBV7-7 to TRBJ2-5; 7 bases align to TRBD1. CDR3 length: 14 amino acids. Per the germline V gene, CDR1 is SSHAT and CDR2 is FNYEAQ (reference sequence). CDR3 nucleotide sequence: TGTGCTAGCAGCTTAGACGGGACAGAGGAGACCCAGTACTTC. This encodes CASSLDGTEETQYF.

The gene calls are TRBV7-8 and TRBJ1-6; tentative D call: TRBD1 (5 bases). The CDR3 spans 16 residues. Germline V lookup: CDR1 SGHVS, CDR2 FQNEAQ. V was cut by 1 base and J by 3 bases, with 10 bases left in between. The CDR3 region is CASSLESQGYNSPLHF. The CDR3 DNA follows: TGTGCCAGCAGCTTAGAGTCCCAGGGCTATAATTCACCCCTCCACTTT. The full variable domain, in which reference TRBV7-8 and TRBJ1-6 provide the parts outside the CDR3, is GAGVSQSPRYKVAKRGQDVALRCDPISGHVSLFWYQQALGQGPEFLTYFQNEAQLDKSGLPSDRFFAERPEGSVSTLKIQRTQQEDSAVYLCASSLESQGYNSPLHFGNGTRLTVT.

This clone rates as medium-sized. The chain has TRBV5-4 and TRBJ1-2, with D possibly TRBD1 on 6 matching bases. Trimming pared 3 bases from V and 3 bases from J, leaving 9 bases between. CDR3 length equals 13 residues. Germline V gene lookup returns CDR1 SGHNT and CDR2 YYREEE (reference sequence). CDR3 DNA: TGTGCCAGCAGCTCATGGACAGACTATGGCTACACCTTC. Its translation: CASSSWTDYGYTF. Looking up the rest from reference TRBV5-4 and TRBJ1-2 gives the full variable domain: ETGVTQSPTHLIKTRGQQVTLRCSSQSGHNTVSWYQQALGQGPQFIFQYYREEENGRGNFPPRFSGLQFPNYSSELNVNALELDDSALYLCASSSWTDYGYTFGSGTRLTVV.

This chain links TRBV3-1 (or the pseudogene TRBV3-2) with TRBJ1-3, with a possible D match to TRBD1 (5 bases). This CDR3 is 14 amino acids long. Trimming took 3 bases from V and 1 from J, leaving 7 bases between them. The germline V gene encodes CDR1 LGHDT and CDR2 YNNKEL (reference sequence). The CDR3 DNA sequence: TGTGCCAGCAGCCACAGGGCATCTGGAAACACCATATATTTT. It encodes CASSHRASGNTIYF.

The chain has TRBV11-1 and TRBJ1-1, with unresolved D. Per germline, CDR1 SGHAT and CDR2 FQDESV (reference sequence). With 5 bases removed from V and 8 bases from J, the gap between germline ends came to 15 bases. The CDR3 extends over 13 amino acids. CDR3 in amino acids: CASSPQRGAEAFF. Here the CDR3 DNA reads TGTGCCAGCAGCCCCCAACGGGGAGCAGAAGCTTTCTTT.

This sequence joins TRBV7-2 and TRBJ2-5; 14 nucleotides agree with TRBD2. The CDR3 extends over 16 amino acids. The V segment lost 5 bases and the J segment 0 bases; nucleotides outside the gene matches: 2. The germline CDR1 and CDR2 sequences are SGHTA and FQGNSA. The CDR3 spells CASSRTSGGYQETQYF. The CDR3 DNA reads TGTGCCAGCAGCCGGACTAGCGGGGGGTACCAAGAGACCCAGTACTTC. Looking up the rest from reference TRBV7-2 and TRBJ2-5 gives the full variable domain: GAGVSQSPSNKVTEKGKDVELRCDPISGHTALYWYRQSLGQGLEFLIYFQGNSAPDKSGLPSDRFSAERTGGSVSTLTIQRTQQEDSAVYLCASSRTSGGYQETQYFGPGTRLLVL.

The rearrangement links TRBV10-3 to TRBJ2-7; D perhaps matches TRBD2 (6 bases). The V gene's germline CDR1 is ENHRY and CDR2 SYGVKD. V was shortened by 4 bases and J by 0 bases, with 10 bases between the two germline ends. The CDR3 runs 14 residues. The CDR3 loop reads CAISGVSGSYEQYF. The CDR3 region has the DNA TGTGCCATCAGTGGCGTTAGCGGCTCCTACGAGCAGTACTTC.

The rearrangement links TRBV29-1 to TRBJ2-1, with 8 bases lining up with TRBD2. V trimming: 2 bases; J trimming: 5 bases; junction bases outside the gene matches: 5. The germline gives CDR1 SQVTM, CDR2 ANQGSEA. This CDR3 is 14 amino acids long. CDR3 region: CSVEPLAVNNEQFF. CDR3 coding DNA: TGCAGCGTTGAACCACTAGCGGTAAACAATGAGCAGTTCTTC.

The chain carries TRBV28 and TRBJ2-1; tentatively, D is TRBD1 (5 bases). V was clipped by 6 bases and J by 9 bases, with 15 bases between them. Germline CDR1 and CDR2: MDHEN and SYDVKM. This CDR3 is built from 13 residues. The DNA of the CDR3 is TGTGCCAGCAGACGACAGCCCCAGAGTGAGCAGTTCTTC. Its protein product is CASRRQPQSEQFF.

The chain joins TRBV11-2 to TRBJ2-7, with 10 nucleotides matching TRBD1. Germline CDR1 and CDR2: SGHAT and FQNNGV. CDR3 length: 16 amino acids. With 6 bases clipped from V and 3 bases from J, the junction kept 11 bases outside the gene matches. This chain's CDR3 is CASSIGFGTGDYEQYF. CDR3 nucleotide sequence: TGTGCCAGCAGTATAGGGTTCGGGACAGGGGACTACGAGCAGTACTTC.

V and J are TRBV24-1 and TRBJ2-5, with a weak D call TRBD1 (6 bases). V dropped 3 bases and J dropped 3 bases, with 7 bases sitting between them. The CDR3 covers 13 residues. CDR1 is KGHDR and CDR2 is SFDVKD in the germline V gene. CDR3 in amino acids: CATSDNREETQYF. As DNA, the CDR3 is TGTGCCACCAGTGATAACAGGGAAGAGACCCAGTACTTC.